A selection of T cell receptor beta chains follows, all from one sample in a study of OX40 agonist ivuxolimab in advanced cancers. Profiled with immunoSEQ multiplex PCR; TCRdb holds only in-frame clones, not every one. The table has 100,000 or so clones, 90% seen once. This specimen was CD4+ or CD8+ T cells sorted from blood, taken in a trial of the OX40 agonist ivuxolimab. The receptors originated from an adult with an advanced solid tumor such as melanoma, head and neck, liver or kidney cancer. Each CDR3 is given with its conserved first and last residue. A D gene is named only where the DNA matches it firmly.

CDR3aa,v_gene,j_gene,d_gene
CASSLGGQNYEQYF,TRBV5-1,TRBJ2-7,NA
CASSLALPIAGFYEQYF,TRBV7-2,TRBJ2-7,NA
CASSFNSEAFF,TRBV5-6,TRBJ1-1,NA
CASSLTSNQPQHF,TRBV7-9,TRBJ1-5,NA
CASSLNRGGKVIQYF,TRBV5-8,TRBJ2-4,TRBD2
CASSLAGNTAGANVLTF,TRBV5-1,TRBJ2-6,NA
CASSWVRQRRTDTQYF,TRBV21-1,TRBJ2-3,NA
CASSLLGRGETQYF,TRBV7-2,TRBJ2-5,NA
CASSLGSGDGYGYTF,TRBV13,TRBJ1-2,NA
CASSRRTSGRGLYNEQFF,TRBV7-9,TRBJ2-1,TRBD2
CASSSGPYEQYF,TRBV5-6,TRBJ2-7,NA
CASSIGQGYNEQFF,TRBV19,TRBJ2-1,TRBD1
CANRTGRKNTEAFF,TRBV2,TRBJ1-1,TRBD1
CASSPHQAAARDGYTF,TRBV27,TRBJ1-2,NA
CASSFVRGTYEQYF,TRBV11-2,NA,NA
CASSSDRSLGAFF,TRBV5-4,TRBJ1-1,TRBD1
CASSTGYEQYF,TRBV2,TRBJ2-7,NA
CASSLDGLTDTQYF,TRBV6-4,TRBJ2-3,NA
CASSRGGGVNEKLFF,TRBV6-5,TRBJ1-4,NA
CASSLKGEPQHF,TRBV28,TRBJ1-5,NA
CASSWSGVGGGANVLTF,TRBV7-3,TRBJ2-6,NA
CASSRQGLDEKLFF,TRBV19,TRBJ1-4,NA
CASSLGGRVDGTDTQYF,TRBV13,TRBJ2-3,NA
CASSNPRRGRISPNTEAFF,TRBV19,TRBJ1-1,NA
CASSLLAAGGFQETQYF,TRBV27,TRBJ2-5,TRBD1